Listed here is a single T cell receptor beta chain. Its target is unknown. These data are taken from a study of beta chain features in type 1 diabetes. Whole-study results and caveats: Researchers report that Type 1 diabetes patients had moderately but significantly shorter TCRB CDR3s across all four CD4+ subsets. Any HLA effect on TCRB rearrangement was left unresolved by small sub-analyses.

The CDR3 covers 14 residues. Between the trimmed V and J ends, which lost 7 bases and 3 bases, there was a span of 16 bases. CDR1 and CDR2 from the germline V gene are SNHLY and FYNNEI. The isolated RNA, all of it, was reverse transcribed, so expressed TCRB transcripts were what got sequenced. Assay: immunoSEQ multiplex PCR; the TCRdb copy retains only in-frame clones and omits some. The data show some 900,000 clones, 15% to 20% seen once. Sequencing was performed on naive CD4+ T cells from blood. The source is a woman between 18 and 30 years old in good health. This chain connects TRBV2 to TRBJ2-7; D ambiguous. CDR3 bases: TGTGCCAGCACCATAAGCCGGCGGAACTACGAGCAGTACTTC. It translates to CASTISRRNYEQYF.